These T cell receptor beta chains were read from a single sample in a study of shared clonotypes between healthy human individuals. TCRdb keeps only in-frame clones here, not all; method: immunoSEQ multiplex PCR. The profile shows some 2,500,000 clones, more than 85% of them singletons. Sequenced material: naive CD4+ T cells from PBMCs. The receptors come from a young man in good health. Some clones in this sample may be carry-over from other donors' samples. The CDR3 runs from the conserved cysteine through the conserved F or W. D genes are given only for firm matches. Size values are once, few and many counts, or a class for expanded clones, and some rows have none.

len	v_gene	abundance	d_gene	j_gene	CDR3nt	CDR3aa
15	TRBV6-5	.	.	TRBJ1-5	TGTGCCAGCAAAGGACGGGAAATGGGCAATCAGCCCCAGCATTTT	CASKGREMGNQPQHF
17	TRBV11-2	.	TRBD2	TRBJ2-2	TGTGCCAGCACCCCCCCGGGGCGGGAGGGCCTGAGCGGGGAGCTGTTTTTT	CASTPPGREGLSGELFF
14	TRBV5-4	.	TRBD1	TRBJ2-3	TGTGCCAGTCTAAGGGACAGGGGGGTAGATACGCAGTATTTT	CASLRDRGVDTQYF
13	TRBV30	.	.	TRBJ1-2	TGTGCCTGGAGCGGGGGGAGCTCTTATGGCTACACCTTC	CAWSGGSSYGYTF
16	TRBV5-5	.	TRBD2	TRBJ2-1	TGTGCCAGCAGCCCTCGGGAGGGGCTCAAGGGCAATGAGCAGTTCTTC	CASSPREGLKGNEQFF
15	TRBV7-9	.	TRBD2	TRBJ2-7	TGTGCCAGCAGCTTAGCGGGAGGGCCCTCCTACGAGCAGTACTTC	CASSLAGGPSYEQYF
15	TRBV7-9	once	TRBD2	TRBJ2-7	TGTGCCAGCAGCTTAGTCCTAGCGGGACCTACCGAGCAGTACTTC	CASSLVLAGPTEQYF
15	TRBV6-1	.	.	TRBJ1-2	TGTGCCAGCAGTGAGAACAGGAGATTAAACTATGGCTACACCTTC	CASSENRRLNYGYTF
15	TRBV28	.	TRBD1	TRBJ1-2	TGTGCCAGCAGTTTGCCACAGGGGGCGCGGGGTGGCTACACCTTC	CASSLPQGARGGYTF
16	TRBV7-9	.	.	TRBJ2-5	TGTGCCAGCAGCTGGCGGGGCGTATCGGGACGAGAGACCCAGTACTTC	CASSWRGVSGRETQYF
15	TRBV30	few	TRBD2	TRBJ2-2	TGTGCCTGGAGGGGAAAGCGGGGACGCACCGGGGAGCTGTTTTTT	CAWRGKRGRTGELFF
19	TRBV10-3	.	TRBD1	TRBJ1-6	TGTGCCATCAGCCCCGGACAGGGAAGGCCTCCAGGGCCTGGGTCACCCCTCCACTTT	CAISPGQGRPPGPGSPLHF
15	TRBV7-3	once	TRBD2	TRBJ2-3	TGTGCCAGCAGCCGTGTAGCGGGAGACACAGATACGCAGTATTTT	CASSRVAGDTDTQYF
19	TRBV18	.	TRBD2	TRBJ2-1	TGTGCCAGCTCCCCAACGACTAGCGGGAGGACTAGCTCCTACAATGAGCAGTTCTTC	CASSPTTSGRTSSYNEQFF
13	TRBV5-1	.	.	TRBJ2-5	TGCGCCAGCAGCTTGGTTTCTTTAGGGACCCAGTACTTC	CASSLVSLGTQYF
14	TRBV6-1	.	.	TRBJ2-5	TGTGCCAGCAGTGAAGGAGACCGGGGAGAGACCCAGTACTTC	CASSEGDRGETQYF
13	TRBV29-1	.	.	TRBJ2-1	TGCAGCGTTGACCCGGGAGCCTACAATGAGCAGTTCTTC	CSVDPGAYNEQFF
11	TRBV29-1	.	.	TRBJ1-1	TGCAGCGTTGCTCTAAACACTGAAGCTTTCTTT	CSVALNTEAFF
13	TRBV6-5	.	.	TRBJ2-1	TGTGCCAGCACCCGGACTGGTAACAATGAGCAGTTCTTC	CASTRTGNNEQFF
13	TRBV5-1	.	.	TRBJ2-7	TGCGCCAGCAGCGGGGAGTCTTCGGGCGAGCAGTACTTC	CASSGESSGEQYF
16	TRBV5-1	.	TRBD2	TRBJ2-1	TGCGCCAGCAGCTTGGGGGGGACTAGCGGGAGCTATGAGCAGTTCTTC	CASSLGGTSGSYEQFF
15	TRBV28	.	.	TRBJ2-7	TGTGCCAGCAGTTTTATCCAGGATGGGCGCTACGAGCAGTACTTC	CASSFIQDGRYEQYF
16	TRBV28	.	.	TRBJ1-1	TGTGCCAGCACCCCCTGGCGGGCTACATCGGGTACTGAAGCTTTCTTT	CASTPWRATSGTEAFF
15	TRBV6-6	.	.	TRBJ2-7	TGTGCCAGCAGTCCCTTATACGGGAGCTCTTACGAGCAGTACTTC	CASSPLYGSSYEQYF
15	TRBV19	once	.	TRBJ2-5	TGTGCCAGTAGAGATACCGGGACACCCCAAGAGACCCAGTACTTC	CASRDTGTPQETQYF
13	TRBV5-1	.	.	TRBJ1-1	TGCGCCAGCAGCTTTGCGGGAGACACTGAAGCTTTCTTT	CASSFAGDTEAFF
15	TRBV6-1	.	TRBD2	TRBJ2-1	TGTGCCAGCAGTCTGGGACTAGCGTCCTACAATGAGCAGTTCTTC	CASSLGLASYNEQFF
13	TRBV11-3	.	.	TRBJ1-1	TGTGCCAGCAGCTTTGGACCAAACACTGAAGCTTTCTTT	CASSFGPNTEAFF
15	TRBV7-2	.	.	TRBJ1-5	TGTGCCAGCAGCCCCACGAGGACTGGTAATCAGCCCCAGCATTTT	CASSPTRTGNQPQHF
14	TRBV30	.	TRBD1	TRBJ1-3	TGTGCCTCGATCGAAAACAGGGGGAGAAACACCATATATTTT	CASIENRGRNTIYF
16	TRBV9	.	.	TRBJ2-4	TGTGCCAGCAGCGTAGGGTTAGCGAACGCCAAAAACATTCAGTACTTC	CASSVGLANAKNIQYF
15	TRBV28	.	TRBD2	TRBJ2-3	TGTGCCAGCAGCCCTAGCGGGAGGGCTACAGATACGCAGTATTTT	CASSPSGRATDTQYF
18	TRBV7-9	.	TRBD1	TRBJ1-1	TGTGCCAGCAGCCCTGACAGGGCAAAGTGGTTGGGGGACACTGAAGCTTTCTTT	CASSPDRAKWLGDTEAFF
17	TRBV19	.	TRBD2	TRBJ2-1	TGTGCCAGTAAGGATTTAGCTAGCGGGAGACTCTACAATGAGCAGTTCTTC	CASKDLASGRLYNEQFF
19	TRBV5-5	once	.	TRBJ1-3	TGTGCCAGCAGCTTTGGGGGATACCAACAGCTACTTAATGGAAACACCATATATTTT	CASSFGGYQQLLNGNTIYF
11	TRBV7-9	.	.	TRBJ2-2	TGTGCCAGCAGACTTGGACCGGAGCTGTTTTTT	CASRLGPELFF
18	TRBV5-4	.	.	TRBJ2-7	TGTGCCAGCAGCTTGGATGTGAGTGGGGTTCTTGGATCCTACGAGCAGTACTTC	CASSLDVSGVLGSYEQYF
14	TRBV28	.	.	TRBJ2-2	TGTGCCACCCTCGACAGGCAGAACACCGGGGAGCTGTTTTTT	CATLDRQNTGELFF
16	TRBV5-1	.	.	TRBJ1-2	TGCGCCAGCAGCTACGCTGAGGGGGGCGCTTACGGAGGCTACACCTTC	CASSYAEGGAYGGYTF
13	TRBV27	.	.	TRBJ1-5	TGTGCCAGCAGCCTACAGCCTGATCAGCCCCAGCATTTT	CASSLQPDQPQHF
16	TRBV4-1	.	TRBD2	TRBJ2-1	TGCGCCAGCAGCCAAGAGAGACTAGCGGCCTACAATGAGCAGTTCTTC	CASSQERLAAYNEQFF
18	TRBV6-1	.	.	TRBJ2-6	TGTGCCAGCAGTGGACCCAGACGGACATTCTCTGGGGCCAACGTCCTGACTTTC	CASSGPRRTFSGANVLTF